This TCR beta chain was documented in a study of identical twins. Study-level findings and limits: Conclusions were based on cross-sectional statistical analysis, without following the same donors.

The CDR3 contains 11 residues. Germline CDR1 SQVTM, CDR2 ANQGSEA. V was clipped by 7 bases and J by 4 bases, with 9 bases between them. TCRdb re-called the 5' RACE reads with MiXCR, one entry per CDR3 protein. The sample holds under 800,000 distinct CDR3 sequences, about 20% seen once. This clonotype was counted between two and nine times. The antigen is unknown. This same sample was also taken into another study, of T cells expressing NK-cell markers.

The clonotype was recovered from a woman aged 18-29 years in good health. Sequenced material: PBMCs. The chain is built from TRBV29-1 and TRBJ2-3, with unresolved D. In nucleotides, the CDR3 is TGCAGCGCCCGTTACGCAGATACGCAGTATTTT. Its protein is CSARYADTQYF.